The 2 T cell receptor beta chains below were found in one sample sequenced in a study of cytotoxic CD8 clonotypes in ibrutinib-treated CLL. Produced via immunoSEQ multiplex PCR; TCRdb's table is partial and in-frame only. The sample contains about 63,000 clones, approximately 71% of which appear only once. The sequenced sample was PBMCs, obtained after 12 months of ibrutinib treatment. The receptor source for this set is a human donor with chronic lymphocytic leukemia.

Regarding this clone: The germline gene is not matched at one end of the junction; a read error may be the cause. V usage is TRBV10-3 and J usage is TRBJ2-7, with TRBD2 matching over 11 bases. The germline V gene has CDR1 ENHRY and CDR2 SYGVKD. There are 17 residues in the CDR3. The CDR3 reads CAISEAPGTSGSYAQYF. CDR3 nucleotides: TGTGCCATCAGTGAGGCGCCGGGGACTAGCGGATCCTACGCGCAGTACTTC.

The chain recombines TRBV27 with TRBJ2-3; D tentatively fits TRBD1 or TRBD2 (5 bases each). This CDR3 has 15 amino acids. Trimming stripped 8 bases from V and 2 bases from J, with 17 bases between. CDR1 is MNHEY, CDR2 SMNVEV, per germline (reference sequence). The DNA for the CDR3 is TGTGCCAGCGGAGTAACTAGGACATTCACAGATACGCAGTATTTT. Translated, it gives CASGVTRTFTDTQYF.